These 24 T cell receptor beta chains were all obtained from the same sample, sequenced in a study of blood T cell repertoires in COVID-19. The data were produced by immunoSEQ multiplex PCR, yet TCRdb's version contains in-frame clones alone and is incomplete. The sample shows approximately 220,000 clones, around 85% of them seen only once. Material: PBMCs or T cells enriched from blood (not recorded which). The receptors stem from a man aged 40-55 years who had recovered from COVID-19.

The chain recombines TRBV19 with TRBJ2-2; TRBD2 matches 7 bases. The V and J ends lost 3 bases and 5 bases, in that order; junction bases with no gene match: 3. This CDR3 comprises 14 residues. Looked up from germline, CDR1 is LNHDA and CDR2 is SQIVND (reference sequence). The CDR3 region has the DNA TGTGCCAGTAGTATGATGGGAGGGACCGGGGAGCTGTTTTTT. Protein: CASSMMGGTGELFF. Full variable domain (remainder filled in from reference TRBV19 and TRBJ2-2): DGGITQSPKYLFRKEGQNVTLSCEQNLNHDAMYWYRQDPGQGLRLIYYSQIVNDFQKGDIAEGYSVSREKKESFPLTVTSAQKNPTAFYLCASSMMGGTGELFFGEGSRLTVL.

V is TRBV18 and J is TRBJ2-7, with D tentatively TRBD1 (6 bases). Germline V lookup: CDR1 KGHSH, CDR2 LQKENI. V was pared by 2 bases and J by 3 bases, with 11 bases between. The CDR3 loop spans 14 amino acids. The DNA of the CDR3 is TGTGCCAGCTCACCAGGGGGCGCGATCTACGAGCAGTACTTC. Protein sequence: CASSPGGAIYEQYF.

The rearrangement links TRBV6-2 or TRBV6-3 to TRBJ1-2; tentative D call: TRBD1 (6 bases). The germline gives CDR1 MNHEY, CDR2 SVGEGT. V lost 3 bases, J lost 2 bases, and 13 bases lay in between. This CDR3 has 15 amino acids. This CDR3 is CASSYQRTANYGYTF. CDR3 sequence (DNA): TGTGCCAGCAGTTATCAACGGACAGCAAACTATGGCTACACCTTC.

The genes are TRBV5-1 and TRBJ2-5; perhaps TRBD2 as D (6 bases). Germline loops: CDR1 SGHRS, CDR2 YFSETQ. V gave up 3 bases and J gave up 5 bases, with 23 bases separating them. The CDR3 loop spans 17 amino acids. CDR3 region: CASSYTTGTSSGETQYF. The CDR3 DNA sequence: TGCGCCAGCAGCTACACCACGGGGACGTCAAGCGGGGAGACCCAGTACTTC.

The chain combines TRBV27 with TRBJ1-1, with TRBD1 as a possible D gene (5 bases). The CDR3 loop spans 15 amino acids. CDR1 is MNHEY and CDR2 is SMNVEV in the germline V gene (reference sequence). The V end lost 2 bases, the J end lost 4 bases, and 14 bases lay between the germline ends. The CDR3 bases are TGTGCCAGCAGTTTAGGCGGGACCCCAACCACTGAAGCTTTCTTT. Translated, it gives CASSLGGTPTTEAFF.

This chain uses TRBV28 with TRBJ1-1; 7 nucleotides align to TRBD1. CDR3 length equals 13 residues. J lost 8 bases, V lost 4 bases, and 7 bases had no gene match. Germline CDR1 MDHEN, CDR2 SYDVKM. DNA for the CDR3: TGTGCCAGCAGTTCCGCACAGGGGCTAGAAGCTTTCTTT. Translating it yields CASSSAQGLEAFF.

The chain links TRBV27 to TRBJ2-7; 8 bases line up with TRBD2. The length of the CDR3 is 15 residues. With V trimmed by 5 bases and J by 5 bases, 11 bases remained unmatched. Germline loops: CDR1 MNHEY, CDR2 SMNVEV (reference sequence). The CDR3 here is CASSRVAVAGNEQYF. CDR3 in DNA: TGTGCCAGCAGTAGGGTTGCAGTAGCGGGAAACGAGCAGTACTTC.

The V gene is TRBV6-5, the J gene TRBJ2-7; TRBD1 agrees at 9 bases. V gave up 7 bases and J gave up 2 bases; unmatched junction bases: 6. CDR1 MNHEY and CDR2 SVGAGI come from the germline V gene. The CDR3 has 14 amino acids. CDR3 loop: CASNLRDRAYEQYF. For the CDR3, the DNA is TGTGCCAGCAACCTTCGGGACAGGGCCTACGAGCAGTACTTC.

The chain recombines TRBV12-3 or TRBV12-4 with TRBJ2-3; TRBD1 might be the D (5 bases). This CDR3 spans 13 amino acids. Deletions cut 3 bases from V and 2 bases from J, with 6 bases between. CDR3 loop: CASSLDTTDTQYF. As DNA, the CDR3 is TGTGCCAGCAGTTTGGACACCACAGATACGCAGTATTTT.

V usage is TRBV5-4 and J usage is TRBJ2-5, with 7 positions matching TRBD2. Trimming removed 3 bases from V and 1 base from J; junction bases left unmatched: 3. This CDR3 contains 14 residues. Looked up from germline, CDR1 is SGHNT and CDR2 is YYREEE (reference sequence). CDR3 sequence reads: CASSSTSSQETQYF. CDR3 sequence (DNA): TGTGCCAGCAGCTCGACTAGCAGCCAAGAGACCCAGTACTTC.

The chain is built from TRBV6-1 and TRBJ2-7, with D unresolved. V was clipped by 1 base and J by 3 bases, with 7 bases between them. Germline V CDR1 and CDR2: MNHNS, SASEGT. The CDR3 covers 13 residues. The CDR3 nucleotides read TGTGCCAGCAGTGAAGACAGCATCTACGAGCAGTACTTC. Encoded protein: CASSEDSIYEQYF.

The chain combines TRBV7-9 with TRBJ1-6; D is undetermined. Looked up from germline, CDR1 is SEHNR and CDR2 is FQNEAQ (reference sequence). Trimming took 2 bases from V and 13 from J, leaving 12 bases between them. CDR3 length equals 13 residues. CDR3 in DNA: TGTGCCAGCAGCTTAAACAGTAACGGCCCCCTCCACTTT. Translation gives CASSLNSNGPLHF.

V gene TRBV7-2 combines with J gene TRBJ1-5, with D possibly being TRBD1 (5 bases). V was shortened by 2 bases and J by 1 base, with 6 bases between the two germline ends. Germline CDR1 and CDR2: SGHTA and FQGNSA. The CDR3 is made up of 14 amino acids. The CDR3: CASSLQGSNQPQHF. In nucleotides, the CDR3 is TGTGCCAGCAGCTTACAGGGAAGCAATCAGCCCCAGCATTTT.

The CDR3 sequence: CASRDRVYGYTF. CDR3 coding DNA: TGTGCCAGCCGAGACAGGGTTTATGGCTACACCTTC. This chain links TRBV19 with TRBJ1-2, with TRBD1 matching 7 bases. Losses at the gene ends were 9 bases for V and 5 bases for J; bases not matched to a gene: 6. In germline, CDR1 is LNHDA, CDR2 SQIVND (reference sequence). The CDR3 length is 12 residues. Supplemented by reference TRBV19 and TRBJ1-2, the full variable domain reads DGGITQSPKYLFRKEGQNVTLSCEQNLNHDAMYWYRQDPGQGLRLIYYSQIVNDFQKGDIAEGYSVSREKKESFPLTVTSAQKNPTAFYLCASRDRVYGYTFGSGTRLTVV.

The chain is built from TRBV10-3 and TRBJ2-2; 7 positions agree with TRBD2. Unmatched junction bases numbered 8, after V lost 8 bases and J lost 5 bases. Looked up from germline, CDR1 is ENHRY and CDR2 is SYGVKD. The CDR3 totals 14 residues. The CDR3 sequence is CAIATGGGTGELFF. The CDR3 DNA is TGTGCCATCGCGACGGGAGGTGGTACCGGGGAGCTGTTTTTT.

The V and J genes are TRBV7-2 and TRBJ2-7, with 7 nucleotides matching TRBD2. The CDR3 loop spans 16 amino acids. V lost 5 bases, J lost 0 bases, and 10 bases stayed unmatched. CDR1 is SGHTA, CDR2 FQGNSA, per germline. This CDR3 reads CASSPRDYTASYEQYF. The CDR3 coding sequence is TGTGCCAGCAGCCCACGGGACTACACCGCCTCCTACGAGCAGTACTTC.

CDR3 DNA sequence: TGTGCCAGCAGCTCTGGACAGCTCAACTATGGCTACACCTTC. It encodes CASSSGQLNYGYTF. The chain combines TRBV11-2 with TRBJ1-2, with D maybe TRBD1 (6 bases). Germline V gene lookup returns CDR1 SGHAT and CDR2 FQNNGV. Trimming took 4 bases from V and 2 from J, leaving 11 bases between them. The CDR3 is 14 amino acids.

This clone was seen a single time. The chain carries TRBV18 and TRBJ2-7; 7 bases agree with TRBD1. Germline-derived CDR1 and CDR2 are KGHSH and LQKENI. This CDR3 is 14 amino acids long. V lost 6 bases and J lost 3; bases outside the gene matches: 8. The CDR3 DNA sequence: TGTGCCAGCTCGGCAGGGACAGTCGGCTACGAGCAGTACTTC. It translates to CASSAGTVGYEQYF.

The chain employs TRBV6-5 and TRBJ1-3; TRBD1 matches 10 bases. Trimming at V came to 10 bases and at J to 8 bases, leaving 11 bases not matched to a gene. Germline values: CDR1 MNHEY, CDR2 SVGAGI. This CDR3 contains 14 residues. CDR3 sequence (DNA): TGTGCCACCCTGGACAGGGGGTCCGGAGACACCATATATTTT. Translation gives CATLDRGSGDTIYF.

The chain uses TRBV14 and TRBJ1-2; 10 bases map to TRBD1. Germline CDR1 SGHDN, CDR2 FVKESK. V was pared by 4 bases and J by 6 bases, with 14 bases of the junction left unmatched. CDR3 length equals 17 residues. The CDR3 DNA sequence: TGTGCCAGCAGCCTGCTAACCGGGACAGGGGCCGGGGATGGCTACACCTTC. Translated, it gives CASSLLTGTGAGDGYTF. Full variable domain (missing parts from reference TRBV14 and TRBJ1-2): EAGVTQFPSHSVIEKGQTVTLRCDPISGHDNLYWYRRVMGKEIKFLLHFVKESKQDESGMPNNRFLAERTGGTYSTLKVQPAELEDSGVYFCASSLLTGTGAGDGYTFGSGTRLTVV.

The V and J genes are TRBV9 and TRBJ1-4; D not resolved. Germline V CDR1 and CDR2: SGDLS, YYNGEE. Trimming pared 0 bases from V and 8 bases from J, leaving 8 bases between. The CDR3 is made up of 13 amino acids. The CDR3 DNA follows: TGTGCCAGCAGCGTAGGAGGTGGCGAAAAACTGTTTTTT. The encoded protein is CASSVGGGEKLFF.

V is TRBV19 and J is TRBJ2-2, with unresolved D. Germline CDR1 reads LNHDA; CDR2 reads SQIVND (reference sequence). The CDR3 spans 15 residues. Trimming pared 3 bases from V and 1 base from J, leaving 9 bases between. The chain's CDR3 is CASSIISLNTGELFF. The CDR3 coding sequence is TGTGCCAGTAGTATTATTAGCCTGAACACCGGGGAGCTGTTTTTT.

The rearrangement links TRBV15 to TRBJ1-5; D uncertain. The CDR3 consists of 15 residues. Germline-derived CDR1 and CDR2 are LNHNV and YYDKDF (reference sequence). V was cut by 2 bases and J by 0 bases, with 8 bases left in between. Here the CDR3 reads CATSRTRGSNQPQHF. Written as DNA, the CDR3 is TGTGCCACCAGCAGAACCCGGGGTAGCAATCAGCCCCAGCATTTT.

This clone has ten or more counts. The rearrangement joins TRBV19 to TRBJ1-1; a possible D gene is TRBD1 (5 bases). Germline V CDR1 and CDR2: LNHDA, SQIVND (reference sequence). This CDR3 region has 14 residues. Trimming took off 3 bases at V and 3 bases at J, with 11 bases between the two ends. The CDR3 spells CASSMWGGYTEAFF. CDR3 nucleotide sequence: TGTGCCAGTAGTATGTGGGGGGGGTACACTGAAGCTTTCTTT.